This T cell receptor beta chain was identified in a study of monozygotic twins with cystic fibrosis. Study-wide background: Libraries were built from approximately 3 micrograms of fragmented DNA using about 14 PCR cycles.

Sequenced by immunoSEQ multiplex PCR; TCRdb stores in-frame clones only, minus some. The sample records about 15,000 clones, approximately 98% being singletons. CDR1 and CDR2 from the germline V gene are SGHNT and YYREEE (reference sequence). This CDR3 is 12 amino acids long. Trimming shortened V by 1 base and J by 5 bases, and 6 bases separated the two germline ends. The chain joins TRBV5-4 to TRBJ2-5; the D gene is possibly TRBD1 (6 bases). This sequence was found in a girl aged 2 to 9 with cystic fibrosis. What was sequenced was blood. The chain's CDR3 is CASSLTGETQYF. The CDR3, as DNA: TGTGCCAGCAGCTTGACAGGGGAGACCCAGTACTTC.